The TCR beta chain under discussion was sequenced for a study of cytomegalovirus exposure and HLA in healthy donors. Study outcomes and limitations: TCR beta sequences numbering some 17,000 were associated with HLA alleles at 0.05 false discovery rate in a later analysis. A later analysis found that most CMV-associated TCR beta chains appeared HLA-restricted. Earlier results showed most TCR beta V segments being productive about 87% or about 30% of the time.

Donors had nominal health at sampling but likely had unrecorded immune exposures. With respect to this clone: The antigen is unknown.

From germline, CDR1 is MGHRA and CDR2 YSYEKL. V lost 2 bases and J lost 5; bases outside the gene matches: 8. The CDR3 consists of 15 residues. The PCR used 60 Vbeta and 13 Jbeta primers. Data came from immunoSEQ multiplex PCR; TCRdb stores just in-frame clones and leaves some out. The data contain about 100,000 clones, 74% of them singletons. V usage is TRBV4-1 and J usage is TRBJ2-7, with TRBD1 matching over 8 bases. This clonotype was obtained from a man aged 45 to 65 in good health and CMV-seropositive. Sequenced input: PBMCs. The CDR3 sequence: CASSQSLGQVDEQYF. As DNA, the CDR3 is TGCGCCAGCAGCCAAAGCTTGGGACAGGTGGACGAGCAGTACTTC.